A single sample gave rise to the 2 T cell receptor beta chains below, sequenced in a study of blood T cell repertoires in COVID-19. Profiled with immunoSEQ multiplex PCR; TCRdb holds only in-frame clones, not every one. This table has about 340,000 clones, roughly 90% appearing once. The specimen was peripheral blood. The receptors stem from a woman in her seventies with COVID-19, enrolled during active disease.

This chain joins TRBV3-1 (or the pseudogene TRBV3-2) and TRBJ2-7; 7 bases map to TRBD1. V shed 1 base, J shed 3 bases, and the junction held 3 bases outside the gene matches. This CDR3 is 14 amino acids long. Looked up from germline, CDR1 is LGHDT and CDR2 is YNNKEL (reference sequence). The CDR3 sequence: CASSQVRDSYEQYF. CDR3 coding DNA: TGTGCCAGCAGCCAAGTCCGGGACAGCTACGAGCAGTACTTC.

The chain links TRBV5-4 to TRBJ2-5; TRBD2 matches 12 bases. The CDR3 spans 15 residues. Trimming cost V 6 bases and J 5 bases; bases outside gene matches: 8. CDR1 is SGHNT and CDR2 is YYREEE in the germline V gene (reference sequence). CDR3 amino acids: CASKSSGGAGETQYF. CDR3 bases: TGTGCCAGCAAGTCTAGCGGGGGGGCCGGGGAGACCCAGTACTTC.